Following are 27 T cell receptor beta chains from one sample sequenced in a study of blood T cell repertoires in COVID-19. Clones were read by immunoSEQ multiplex PCR, and TCRdb kept only the in-frame ones, dropping some. Of some 220,000 clones in the sample, about 88% were seen once. The sequencing input was PBMCs or T cells enriched from blood (not recorded which). The source of these receptors is a woman aged 25 to 39 who had recovered from COVID-19.

The V call is TRBV4-1, the J call TRBJ2-5; 10 bases are a match to TRBD2. The germline gives CDR1 MGHRA, CDR2 YSYEKL. The CDR3 has 16 residues. Trimming at V came to 0 bases and at J to 2 bases, leaving 3 bases not matched to a gene. DNA for the CDR3: TGCGCCAGCAGCCAAGATACAGCGGGGGGGCAAGAGACCCAGTACTTC. As protein: CASSQDTAGGQETQYF.

This sequence joins TRBV5-6 and TRBJ1-2; D is undetermined. Per the germline V gene, CDR1 is SGHDT and CDR2 is YYEEEE. The CDR3 runs to 14 residues. Trimming pared 2 bases from V and 2 bases from J, leaving 10 bases between. For the CDR3, the DNA is TGTGCCAGCAGCTTTTTGCGGGTAAACTATGGCTACACCTTC. This codes for CASSFLRVNYGYTF.

The chain recombines TRBV11-3 with TRBJ1-3, with D unclear. Trimming took 2 bases from V and 1 from J, leaving 3 bases between them. CDR1 is SGHNT, CDR2 YENEEA, per germline. There are 13 residues in the CDR3. The CDR3 sequence: CASSLQSGNTIYF. For the CDR3, the DNA is TGTGCCAGCAGCTTACAATCTGGAAACACCATATATTTT.

The rearrangement links TRBV4-3 to TRBJ1-2; possibly TRBD1 for D (6 bases). This CDR3 comprises 14 residues. Trimming took 5 bases from V and 0 from J, leaving 10 bases between them. Germline values: CDR1 LGHNA, CDR2 YSLEER. This CDR3 reads CASSYDRTNYGYTF. CDR3 coding DNA: TGCGCCAGCAGCTACGACAGGACTAACTATGGCTACACCTTC.

The rearrangement links TRBV13 to TRBJ2-1, with TRBD1 matching over 10 bases. Germline CDR1 reads PRHDT; CDR2 reads FYEKMQ (reference sequence). The length of the CDR3 is 17 residues. The V gene end was trimmed by 8 bases and the J gene end by 5 bases; junction bases not matched to a gene: 15. CDR3 DNA sequence: TGTGCCAGCTCTAAAACGACCGGGACAGGGGCGAACAATGAGCAGTTCTTC. This sequence encodes CASSKTTGTGANNEQFF.

The rearrangement joins TRBV5-5 to TRBJ2-4; D may be TRBD1 (7 bases). This CDR3 contains 13 residues. CDR1 SGHKS and CDR2 YYEKEE come from the germline V gene (reference sequence). The germline V and J ends were trimmed by 0 bases and 12 bases, with 13 bases remaining between them. CDR3 sequence reads: CASSLAQGGDQYF. CDR3 DNA sequence: TGTGCCAGCAGCTTGGCGCAGGGGGGTGATCAGTACTTC.

The chain joins TRBV3-1 (or the pseudogene TRBV3-2) to TRBJ2-7; the D gene is possibly TRBD1 (5 bases). Trimming left V 5 bases short and J 3 bases short, with 8 bases between. CDR1 is LGHDT, CDR2 YNNKEL, per germline (reference sequence). This CDR3 contains 12 residues. The CDR3, as DNA: TGTGCCAGCAGCTCCCAGGGCTACGAGCAGTACTTC. This encodes CASSSQGYEQYF.

The chain is built from TRBV6-5 and TRBJ1-1, with D perhaps matching TRBD1 (5 bases). Germline assignment: CDR1 MNHEY and CDR2 SVGAGI. The CDR3 spans 15 residues. V was cut by 7 bases and J by 3 bases, with 18 bases left in between. DNA for the CDR3: TGTGCCAGCAAACCACGAAGGGTGGGGCACACTGAAGCTTTCTTT. Residues: CASKPRRVGHTEAFF.

The chain carries TRBV9 and TRBJ2-7; TRBD2 aligns across 7 bases. The germline CDR1 and CDR2 sequences are SGDLS and YYNGEE. The length of the CDR3 is 15 residues. V trimming: 1 base; J trimming: 5 bases; junction bases outside the gene matches: 9. This CDR3 reads CASSVSGVPQDEQYF. The CDR3 DNA reads TGTGCCAGCAGCGTAAGCGGGGTCCCCCAGGACGAGCAGTACTTC.

V is TRBV14 and J is TRBJ2-2; D might be TRBD1 (6 bases). The V gene's germline CDR1 is SGHDN and CDR2 FVKESK. V dropped 7 bases and J dropped 4 bases, with 13 bases sitting between them. CDR3 size: 14 residues. The CDR3 nucleotides read TGTGCCAGCAAGGGGACAAGCCCCACCGGGGAGCTGTTTTTT. As protein: CASKGTSPTGELFF.

CDR3: CASSQDARVSAFF. CDR3 bases: TGTGCCAGCAGCCAAGATGCCCGGGTCTCAGCTTTCTTT. The gene calls are TRBV4-2 and TRBJ1-1; D ambiguous. CDR1 is LGHNA, CDR2 YNFKEQ, per germline. This CDR3 spans 13 amino acids. The V end lost 0 bases, the J end lost 10 bases, and 12 bases lay between the germline ends.

The chain carries TRBV6-4 and TRBJ2-3, with TRBD2 identical over 8 bases. The CDR3 totals 16 residues. V shed 2 bases, J shed 4 bases, and the junction held 8 bases outside the gene matches. CDR1 MRHNA and CDR2 SNTAGT come from the germline V gene. The CDR3 protein is CASSDRGGASSDTQYF. The CDR3 region has the DNA TGTGCCAGCAGTGACCGGGGGGGGGCCAGCTCAGATACGCAGTATTTT.

This clone came up a few times. The chain recombines TRBV29-1 with TRBJ1-1, with TRBD1 identical over 8 bases. In germline, CDR1 is SQVTM, CDR2 ANQGSEA. CDR3 length equals 12 residues. With 7 bases clipped from V and 7 bases from J, the junction kept 8 bases outside the gene matches. The CDR3 bases are TGCAGCGCCCTTGACAGGGGCGGTGAAGCTTTCTTT. Its translation is CSALDRGGEAFF. Drawing the rest from reference TRBV29-1 and TRBJ1-1, the complete variable domain is SAVISQKPSRDICQRGTSLTIQCQVDSQVTMMFWYRQQPGQSLTLIATANQGSEATYESGFVIDKFPISRPNLTFSTLTVSNMSPEDSSIYLCSALDRGGEAFFGQGTRLTVV.

V gene TRBV3-1 (or the pseudogene TRBV3-2) combines with J gene TRBJ1-6; 7 bases map to TRBD1. With V trimmed by 3 bases and J by 18 bases, 8 bases remained unmatched. The CDR3 consists of 12 residues. CDR1 is LGHDT and CDR2 is YNNKEL in the germline V gene (reference sequence). CDR3 region: CASSQGDSRHHF. CDR3 nucleotide sequence: TGTGCCAGCAGCCAGGGGGACAGCCGCCACCACTTT.

This chain joins TRBV19 and TRBJ1-5; D gene uncertain. V lost 0 bases and J lost 9, with 15 bases in between. Germline CDR1 and CDR2: LNHDA and SQIVND (reference sequence). This CDR3 has 15 amino acids. The chain's CDR3 is CASSIDLSKPRPQHF. CDR3 DNA: TGTGCCAGTAGTATAGATCTGAGTAAGCCCCGGCCCCAGCATTTT. Full variable domain (rest looked up from reference TRBV19 and TRBJ1-5): DGGITQSPKYLFRKEGQNVTLSCEQNLNHDAMYWYRQDPGQGLRLIYYSQIVNDFQKGDIAEGYSVSREKKESFPLTVTSAQKNPTAFYLCASSIDLSKPRPQHFGDGTRLSIL.

The genes are TRBV5-1 and TRBJ2-1, with 12 bases that match TRBD2. The CDR3 totals 15 residues. J was trimmed by 8 bases and V by 3 bases; bases with no gene match: 6. Per the germline V gene, CDR1 is SGHRS and CDR2 is YFSETQ. This chain's CDR3 is CASSYLAGGSDEQFF. The CDR3 region has the DNA TGCGCCAGCAGCTACCTAGCGGGGGGGTCCGATGAGCAGTTCTTC.

The chain couples TRBV19 to TRBJ1-6; a possible D gene is TRBD1 (5 bases). The germline V gene encodes CDR1 LNHDA and CDR2 SQIVND (reference sequence). The length of the CDR3 is 13 residues. Trimming pared 6 bases from V and 5 bases from J, leaving 8 bases between. The CDR3 is CASRTEDNSPLHF. The CDR3 DNA is TGTGCCAGTAGGACAGAAGATAATTCACCCCTCCACTTT.

The chain employs TRBV6-2 or TRBV6-3 and TRBJ2-7, with a tentative D call TRBD1 (5 bases). The germline V gene has CDR1 MNHEY and CDR2 SVGEGT. V was clipped by 4 bases and J by 1 base, with 17 bases between them. The CDR3 runs to 16 residues. DNA of the CDR3: TGTGCCAGCAGTTCTGGGGCCACCATCTATTCCTACGAGCAGTACTTC. It codes for CASSSGATIYSYEQYF.

This clone occurred once. This CDR3 reads CASSLGGQVGSYTEAFF. The CDR3 nucleotides are TGTGCCAGCAGCTTAGGGGGACAGGTGGGATCCTACACTGAAGCTTTCTTT. J is TRBJ1-1 and V is TRBV7-6; 8 bases agree with TRBD1. The CDR3 spans 17 residues. J gave up 3 bases and V 1 base, and 10 bases lay outside the gene matches. The germline CDR1 and CDR2 sequences are SGHVS and FNYEAQ.

A single count supports this clone. J is TRBJ2-4 and V is TRBV5-5, with TRBD1 matching 7 bases. V trimming: 4 bases; J trimming: 8 bases; junction bases outside the gene matches: 6. Per germline, CDR1 SGHKS and CDR2 YYEKEE (reference sequence). The CDR3 contains 13 residues. The CDR3 reads CASSRDREYIQYF. Written as DNA, the CDR3 is TGTGCCAGCAGCCGCGACAGGGAGTACATTCAGTACTTC.

This chain links TRBV12-1 with TRBJ2-7; the table's D call TRBD2 went unverified against the DNA. TRBV12-1 is an annotated pseudogene. The CDR3 spans 16 residues. The CDR3 nucleotides are TGTGCCAGCAGCTTTAAAAGTAGCGAATCGTCTGGCGAGCAGTACTTC. Amino acids: CASSFKSSESSGEQYF.

The gene calls are TRBV5-1 and TRBJ2-1, with 9 bases that match TRBD2. Germline V CDR1 and CDR2: SGHRS, YFSETQ. The CDR3 has 15 amino acids. The trim removed 0 bases at V and 2 bases at J, leaving 0 bases unmatched. The CDR3 DNA follows: TGCGCCAGCAGCTTGGGACTAGCGGCCTACAATGAGCAGTTCTTC. This sequence encodes CASSLGLAAYNEQFF.

A few counts support this clone. The rearrangement joins TRBV15 to TRBJ1-3, with 9 nucleotides matching TRBD1. With V trimmed by 1 base and J by 2 bases, 6 bases remained unmatched. This CDR3 comprises 17 residues. Germline V CDR1 and CDR2: LNHNV, YYDKDF (reference sequence). DNA of the CDR3: TGTGCCACCAGCAGAGGGGGACAGGGATCAGCTGGAAACACCATATATTTT. This sequence encodes CATSRGGQGSAGNTIYF.

The genes are TRBV2 and TRBJ2-5; a weak D match, TRBD2 (5 bases). CDR3 length: 14 amino acids. The V and J ends lost 7 bases and 3 bases respectively, with 15 bases between them. Germline values: CDR1 SNHLY, CDR2 FYNNEI. CDR3: CASNGRREKETQYF. CDR3 DNA sequence: TGTGCCAGCAATGGTAGAAGGGAGAAAGAGACCCAGTACTTC.

The chain carries TRBV13 and TRBJ1-2; 7 bases are shared with TRBD1. Trimming removed 2 bases from V and 1 base from J; junction bases left unmatched: 4. Germline V lookup: CDR1 PRHDT, CDR2 FYEKMQ (reference sequence). CDR3 size: 15 residues. The CDR3 bases are TGTGCCAGCAGCTTAAGGACAGGTGGTAACTATGGCTACACCTTC. It translates to CASSLRTGGNYGYTF.

The V gene is TRBV7-8, the J gene TRBJ2-7; 12 positions match TRBD2. This CDR3 is 17 amino acids long. J was trimmed by 0 bases and V by 2 bases; bases with no gene match: 5. Germline V lookup: CDR1 SGHVS, CDR2 FQNEAQ. CDR3 nucleotides: TGTGCCAGCAGCTTAACTAGCGGGGGGCTTCGCTCCTACGAGCAGTACTTC. As protein: CASSLTSGGLRSYEQYF.

The CDR3 region is CASSWDVAGGLLYQETQYF. In DNA, the CDR3 is TGCGCCAGCAGCTGGGACGTGGCGGGGGGACTCTTGTACCAAGAGACCCAGTACTTC. This chain joins TRBV5-1 and TRBJ2-5; 8 bases fit TRBD2. The CDR3 spans 19 residues. V gave up 3 bases and J gave up 0 bases; unmatched junction bases: 16. Germline V gene sequence: CDR1 SGHRS, CDR2 YFSETQ.